This is a list of T cell receptor beta chains from one sample in a study of cytomegalovirus exposure and HLA in healthy donors. Assay used: immunoSEQ multiplex PCR; TCRdb lists only in-frame clones, some missing. The sample includes some 130,000 clones, 70% to 85% of them seen just once. The material sequenced was PBMCs. All receptors come from a male donor in good health and CMV-seropositive. Each CDR3 is given with its conserved first and last residue. D genes are given only for firm matches. Rows may omit the clone size; those that give it use once, few, many or a size class.

v_call,j_call,d_call,clone_size,cdr3_nt,cdr3_aa
TRBV4-1,TRBJ2-1,TRBD2,-,TGCGCCAGCAGCTCTAAGCGGCCCGGGACTAGCGGGGGGAGCTCCTACAATGAGCAGTTCTTC,CASSSKRPGTSGGSSYNEQFF
TRBV28,TRBJ2-5,TRBD1,-,TGTGCCAGCAGGCTACAGGGGGCAGAGACCCAGTACTTC,CASRLQGAETQYF
TRBV19,TRBJ2-1,TRBD1,-,TGTGCCAGTAGATACCGAGGACAGGGGGGCCCCCAGTTCTTC,CASRYRGQGGPQFF
TRBV5-1,TRBJ1-1,-,-,TGCGCCAGCAGCTCCGAGGGAAAGGGAGCTTTCTTT,CASSSEGKGAFF
TRBV18,TRBJ2-5,TRBD2,-,TGTGCCAGCTCACCACGACTCGTGAGCGGGAGGGCCACGGAGACCCAGTACTTC,CASSPRLVSGRATETQYF
TRBV6-1,TRBJ2-3,-,-,TGTGCCAGCATAGGAGAGAACCCCCGCACAGATACGCAGTATTTT,CASIGENPRTDTQYF
TRBV9,TRBJ2-4,TRBD2,once,TGTGCCAGCAGCCCACGACTAGCCCCCGCCATTCAGTACTTC,CASSPRLAPAIQYF
TRBV5-1,TRBJ1-1,-,-,TGCGCCAGCAGTTACTCAGGAGCGGGCAGGGTGGAGACTGAAGCTTTCTTT,CASSYSGAGRVETEAFF
TRBV6-5,TRBJ2-7,-,-,TGTGCCAGCAGTTACGAGGGCAGGGGTCTCTCCGAGCAGTACTTC,CASSYEGRGLSEQYF
TRBV13,TRBJ2-5,TRBD2,-,TGTGCCAGCAGCTTAGCGGGGGGGCGTGAGACCCAGTACTTC,CASSLAGGRETQYF
TRBV4-1,TRBJ1-3,-,-,TGCGCCAGCAGCCCAACCTTCACTCGCTCTGGAAACACCATATATTTT,CASSPTFTRSGNTIYF
TRBV19,TRBJ1-1,-,-,TGTGCCAGTAGTATACAGGGGAGCACTGAAGCTTTCTTT,CASSIQGSTEAFF
TRBV11-3,TRBJ2-1,TRBD2,-,TGTGCCAGCAGCTTAGTGTCGGGAGGCCTCTACAATGAGCAGTTCTTC,CASSLVSGGLYNEQFF
TRBV19,TRBJ2-1,TRBD2,-,TGTGCCAGTAGTGTCCGGACTAGCGGGTACAATGAGCAGTTCTTC,CASSVRTSGYNEQFF
TRBV5-8,TRBJ1-1,-,-,TGTGCCAGCACCCCTCGCCCCGGTTGGGCCGCAATGGACACTGAAGCTTTCTTT,CASTPRPGWAAMDTEAFF
TRBV28,TRBJ1-5,TRBD1,-,TGTGCCAGCAGCCTCCTCAAGGCAGGGGGGAATCAGCCCCAGCATTTT,CASSLLKAGGNQPQHF
TRBV5-4,TRBJ1-1,TRBD1,-,TGTGCCAGCAGCTCGGGGGACAGGGAGAACACTGAAGCTTTCTTT,CASSSGDRENTEAFF
TRBV28,TRBJ1-3,-,few,TGTGCCAGCAGTACCTGGACAGTTTCGCTCTCTGGAAACACCATATATTTT,CASSTWTVSLSGNTIYF